The 30 T cell receptor beta chains given below trace back to one sample, sequenced in a study of T cell responses to AZD1222 COVID-19 vaccine. TCRdb's copy holds only in-frame clones and misses some; the assay was immunoSEQ multiplex PCR. The table includes over 35,000 clones, about four fifths detected once. The material sequenced was peripheral blood, taken 28 days after the second dose of the MenACWY control vaccine. These receptors were collected from an adult who received the MenACWY meningococcal vaccine as a control.

The chain couples TRBV6-5 to TRBJ2-7; weak D call: TRBD2 (6 bases). CDR1 MNHEY and CDR2 SVGAGI come from the germline V gene. V gave up 7 bases and J gave up 0 bases, with 16 bases separating them. The CDR3 extends over 15 amino acids. The CDR3 here is CASTKDGRGSYEQYF. CDR3 bases: TGTGCCAGCACCAAAGACGGGAGAGGCTCCTACGAGCAGTACTTC.

The rearrangement uses TRBV15 and TRBJ1-2; weak D call: TRBD1 (5 bases). Germline CDR1 LNHNV, CDR2 YYDKDF (reference sequence). V was trimmed by 0 bases and J by 3 bases, leaving 11 bases between them. The CDR3 runs 15 residues. The CDR3 loop reads CATSRDAGSDYGYTF. In DNA form, the CDR3 reads TGTGCCACCAGCAGAGATGCAGGGTCGGACTATGGCTACACCTTC. Full variable domain (rest looked up from reference TRBV15 and TRBJ1-2): DAMVIQNPRYQVTQFGKPVTLSCSQTLNHNVMYWYQQKSSQAPKLLFHYYDKDFNNEADTPDNFQSRRPNTSFCFLDIRSPGLGDTAMYLCATSRDAGSDYGYTFGSGTRLTVV.

The genes are TRBV19 and TRBJ2-1, with TRBD2 matching over 10 bases. V trimming: 6 bases; J trimming: 0 bases; junction bases outside the gene matches: 5. Germline CDR1 and CDR2: LNHDA and SQIVND (reference sequence). The CDR3 has 16 amino acids. The CDR3 nucleotides are TGTGCCAGTAGGTCTAGCGGGAGAGGCTCCTACAATGAGCAGTTCTTC. It specifies CASRSSGRGSYNEQFF.

This chain joins TRBV5-1 and TRBJ2-7; D may be TRBD1 or TRBD2 (6 bases each). This CDR3 region has 15 residues. V was trimmed by 4 bases and J by 0 bases, leaving 14 bases between them. Germline V lookup: CDR1 SGHRS, CDR2 YFSETQ. CDR3 protein: CASSIQGGSSYEQYF. The DNA for the CDR3 is TGCGCCAGCAGCATACAGGGAGGAAGCTCCTACGAGCAGTACTTC.

The CDR3 region is CASINNKAEAFF. Written as DNA, the CDR3 is TGTGCCAGCATTAACAATAAGGCTGAAGCTTTCTTT. The chain employs TRBV12-3 or TRBV12-4 and TRBJ1-1; D remains ambiguous. V lost 7 bases and J 6 bases, leaving 12 bases between the germline ends. The CDR3 has 12 residues.

The chain combines TRBV2 with TRBJ1-2, with D perhaps TRBD1 (5 bases). Germline assignment: CDR1 SNHLY and CDR2 FYNNEI. V was cut by 3 bases and J by 7 bases, with 9 bases left in between. The CDR3 consists of 12 residues. CDR3 sequence: CASSDRVGGYTF. The CDR3 nucleotides read TGTGCCAGCAGTGACAGGGTGGGTGGCTACACCTTC.

CDR3 loop: CASSPVLGQNYGYTF. CDR3 in DNA: TGTGCCAGCTCACCAGTTTTGGGACAGAACTATGGCTACACCTTC. This rearrangement joins TRBV18 to TRBJ1-2; 7 bases match TRBD1. Germline-derived CDR1 and CDR2 are KGHSH and LQKENI. J lost 2 bases, V lost 2 bases, and 5 bases had no gene match. This CDR3 region has 15 residues.

The chain carries TRBV9 and TRBJ2-1; possibly TRBD2 for D (5 bases). Germline V lookup: CDR1 SGDLS, CDR2 YYNGEE. Trimming shortened V by 1 base and J by 6 bases, and 17 bases separated the two germline ends. The CDR3 totals 16 residues. CDR3 DNA sequence: TGTGCCAGCAGCGTATCTGCGGGCGGACTTCTCAATGAGCAGTTCTTC. This gives the protein CASSVSAGGLLNEQFF.

The CDR3 loop reads CASSIDSGLRLNTEAFF. The CDR3 nucleotides read TGTGCCAGTAGTATAGACTCCGGGTTGCGCTTGAACACTGAAGCTTTCTTT. The chain is built from TRBV19 and TRBJ1-1, with D hard to call. V gave up 0 bases and J gave up 0 bases, with 14 bases separating them. Germline CDR1 is LNHDA and CDR2 is SQIVND (reference sequence). CDR3 length: 17 amino acids. Full variable domain (rest looked up from reference TRBV19 and TRBJ1-1): DGGITQSPKYLFRKEGQNVTLSCEQNLNHDAMYWYRQDPGQGLRLIYYSQIVNDFQKGDIAEGYSVSREKKESFPLTVTSAQKNPTAFYLCASSIDSGLRLNTEAFFGQGTRLTVV.

The chain is built from TRBV2 and TRBJ1-6, with TRBD1 as a possible D gene (6 bases). Germline V gives CDR1 SNHLY, CDR2 FYNNEI. V lost 1 base and J 10 bases, leaving 14 bases between the germline ends. The CDR3 totals 15 residues. The CDR3 coding sequence is TGTGCCAGCAGTGAAGAAGGGGGGGGCCGATCACCCCTCCACTTT. It specifies CASSEEGGGRSPLHF.

The chain employs TRBV13 and TRBJ1-3; no clear D. Germline CDR1 PRHDT, CDR2 FYEKMQ (reference sequence). The length of the CDR3 is 14 residues. V was clipped by 8 bases and J by 2 bases, with 13 bases between them. In DNA, the CDR3 is TGTGCCAGCGAGCTTCGGTCGCCTGGAAACACCATATATTTT. Translation: CASELRSPGNTIYF.

This chain links TRBV18 with TRBJ1-1; maybe TRBD1 (5 bases). This CDR3 region has 16 residues. Germline V gives CDR1 KGHSH, CDR2 LQKENI. Trimming cost V 3 bases and J 10 bases, with 24 bases left between them. In DNA, the CDR3 is TGTGCCAGCTCACCGACGGCGGCAGAAGGGGCAAAAAGAGCTTTCTTT. As protein: CASSPTAAEGAKRAFF. Full variable domain (remainder filled in from reference TRBV18 and TRBJ1-1): NAGVMQNPRHLVRRRGQEARLRCSPMKGHSHVYWYRQLPEEGLKFMVYLQKENIIDESGMPKERFSAEFPKEGPSILRIQQVVRGDSAAYFCASSPTAAEGAKRAFFGQGTRLTVV.

The chain joins TRBV6-4 to TRBJ1-5, with 12 nucleotides matching TRBD1. The CDR3 is made up of 17 amino acids. Germline V lookup: CDR1 MRHNA, CDR2 SNTAGT. V shed 9 bases and J 5 bases; nucleotides not matched to a gene: 14. CDR3 sequence: CASPGGTGGKSYQPQHF. Written as DNA, the CDR3 is TGTGCCAGTCCGGGGGGGACAGGGGGCAAAAGCTATCAGCCCCAGCATTTT.

The chain employs TRBV6-1 and TRBJ2-3; TRBD2 matches at 10 bases. This CDR3 is 15 amino acids long. V lost 0 bases to trimming and J lost 4 bases; unmatched junction nucleotides: 1. From germline, CDR1 is MNHNS and CDR2 SASEGT. The CDR3 reads CASSEASGGPDTQYF. CDR3 DNA: TGTGCCAGCAGTGAAGCTAGCGGGGGGCCAGATACGCAGTATTTT.

A word on this clone: Compared with germline, one end of the junction differs, possibly owing to a read error. This chain joins TRBV6-5 and TRBJ1-1, with D tentatively TRBD1 (5 bases). Germline values: CDR1 MNHEY, CDR2 SVGAGI. The CDR3 has 15 amino acids. In nucleotides, the CDR3 is TGTGCCAGCAGTTACGGGGATTTGGCGCGGGCAGGGCGGATCTTT. Translated: CASSYGDLARAGRIF.

This rearrangement joins TRBV14 to TRBJ1-1; D is possibly TRBD1 (6 bases). Trimming removed 4 bases from V and 1 base from J, with 10 bases in between. This CDR3 has 14 amino acids. The V gene's germline CDR1 is SGHDN and CDR2 FVKESK. The CDR3 bases are TGTGCCAGCAGCCGGGCCAGGGGGAACACTGAAGCTTTCTTT. Translating gives CASSRARGNTEAFF.

The V call is TRBV21-1, the J call TRBJ1-2; the D segment call TRBD1 is taken from the table without a DNA check. TRBV21-1 is a pseudogene. This CDR3 is 16 amino acids long. CDR3: CASSSVRGLSFYGYTF. For the CDR3, the DNA is TGTGCCAGCAGCTCGGTGAGGGGGCTGTCTTTCTATGGCTACACCTTC.

V gene TRBV21-1 combines with J gene TRBJ2-5; the table's D call TRBD2 went unverified against the DNA. TRBV21-1 is a known pseudogene. CDR3 length equals 14 residues. CDR3: CASSKGEDQETQYF. CDR3 bases: TGTGCCAGCAGCAAAGGGGAGGACCAAGAGACCCAGTACTTC.

The J gene is TRBJ1-1, the V gene TRBV30, with D perhaps TRBD1 (5 bases). The V and J ends lost 0 bases and 0 bases respectively, with 8 bases between them. The CDR3 spans 14 residues. Germline V lookup: CDR1 GTSNPN, CDR2 SVGIG (reference sequence). For the CDR3, the DNA is TGTGCCTGGAGTGTACGGGGGGTGAACACTGAAGCTTTCTTT. Translation: CAWSVRGVNTEAFF.

The chain carries TRBV9 and TRBJ2-7; D uncertain. The V gene lost 7 bases and the J gene lost 1 base, with 9 bases spanning the gap. This CDR3 has 12 residues. Per germline, CDR1 SGDLS and CDR2 YYNGEE. The CDR3 nucleotides read TGTGCCAGCGGGCGAGAGTCCTACGAGCAGTACTTC. Translation: CASGRESYEQYF.

The chain carries TRBV30 and TRBJ2-7; D is ambiguous. Germline loops: CDR1 GTSNPN, CDR2 SVGIG (reference sequence). The CDR3 consists of 11 residues. V dropped 3 bases and J dropped 5 bases, with 8 bases sitting between them. The CDR3 DNA reads as TGTGCCTGGAGCCTCGAACACGAGCAGTACTTC. Amino acid sequence: CAWSLEHEQYF.

The chain carries TRBV9 and TRBJ2-4; D is unresolved. This CDR3 is built from 13 residues. V lost 3 bases and J 0 bases, leaving 4 bases between the germline ends. CDR1 SGDLS and CDR2 YYNGEE come from the germline V gene. For the CDR3, the DNA is TGTGCCAGCAGCGGTTTAGCCAAAAACATTCAGTACTTC. Amino acid sequence: CASSGLAKNIQYF.

This clone has more than one count but fewer than ten. The chain carries TRBV7-2 and TRBJ2-5, with TRBD2 matching over 13 bases. Trimming took 5 bases from V and 4 from J; bases not matched to a gene: 7. Germline V gene data show CDR1 as SGHTA and CDR2 as FQGNSA. This CDR3 contains 16 residues. The CDR3 is CASSLFRLAGGETQYF. The CDR3 DNA sequence: TGTGCCAGCAGCCTTTTTAGACTAGCGGGGGGAGAGACCCAGTACTTC.

The CDR3 loop is CASSSSPRGDYGYTF. CDR3 sequence (DNA): TGCGCCAGCAGCTCGTCACCCAGGGGGGACTATGGCTACACCTTC. The chain has TRBV5-1 and TRBJ1-2; 7 bases agree with TRBD1. This CDR3 has 15 amino acids. Per the germline V gene, CDR1 is SGHRS and CDR2 is YFSETQ. The J segment lost 3 bases and the V segment lost 3 bases, leaving 8 bases of the junction unmatched.

The V call is TRBV19, the J call TRBJ1-5; 7 nucleotides align to TRBD1. This CDR3 contains 14 residues. V lost 11 bases to trimming and J lost 4 bases; unmatched junction nucleotides: 11. Germline V lookup: CDR1 LNHDA, CDR2 SQIVND (reference sequence). CDR3 amino acids: CAGSTGIGNQPQHF. The CDR3 DNA sequence: TGTGCCGGCTCGACAGGGATTGGGAATCAGCCCCAGCATTTT.

The J gene is TRBJ1-5, the V gene TRBV6-5; 10 positions agree with TRBD1. Germline V gene lookup returns CDR1 MNHEY and CDR2 SVGAGI. The CDR3 length is 15 residues. The V and J ends lost 4 bases and 4 bases, in that order; junction bases with no gene match: 4. The CDR3 nucleotides read TGTGCCAGCAGTTTGGGACAGGGGATAAATCAGCCCCAGCATTTT. Protein: CASSLGQGINQPQHF.

V and J are TRBV5-4 and TRBJ2-1; D gene uncertain. This CDR3 is built from 12 residues. Germline V gives CDR1 SGHNT, CDR2 YYREEE (reference sequence). V lost 0 bases and J lost 11, with 9 bases in between. The chain's CDR3 is CASSLDGNKQFF. In nucleotides, the CDR3 is TGTGCCAGCAGCTTGGATGGGAATAAGCAGTTCTTC.

The chain combines TRBV2 with TRBJ1-1; weak D call: TRBD1 (6 bases). V lost 4 bases, J lost 2 bases, and 8 bases lay in between. Germline CDR1 SNHLY, CDR2 FYNNEI. The length of the CDR3 is 13 residues. In nucleotides, the CDR3 is TGTGCCAGCAGTGGGGACATAAACACTGAAGCTTTCTTT. Translating gives CASSGDINTEAFF.

With respect to this clone: Other DNA sequences within the sample encode an identical CDR3. This chain links TRBV20-1 with TRBJ1-1, with D tentatively TRBD1 (5 bases). V lost 3 bases and J lost 4, with 9 bases in between. The CDR3 loop spans 12 amino acids. From germline, CDR1 is DFQATT and CDR2 SNEGSKA (reference sequence). CDR3 sequence: CSASLGGTEAFF. DNA for the CDR3: TGCAGTGCTAGTTTGGGGGGCACTGAAGCTTTCTTT.

The chain carries TRBV14 and TRBJ1-4, with a tentative D call TRBD1 (5 bases). V was clipped by 4 bases and J by 4 bases, with 10 bases between them. Germline loops: CDR1 SGHDN, CDR2 FVKESK. The CDR3 is made up of 14 amino acids. Written as DNA, the CDR3 is TGTGCCAGCAGCCCCGGGACTCTTAATGAAAAACTGTTTTTT. Its protein is CASSPGTLNEKLFF.